This T cell receptor (beta chain) derives from a study of cytomegalovirus exposure and HLA in healthy donors. Points from the study as a whole: For most TCR sequences rarity was the rule, although some public TCRs occurred in many donors. Reports indicated that the classifier achieved high specificity and sensitivity in diagnosing cytomegalovirus status.

A multiplex PCR was run with 60 Vbeta primers and 13 Jbeta primers. The data were produced by immunoSEQ multiplex PCR, yet TCRdb's version contains in-frame clones alone and is incomplete. The sample lists 90,000 to 130,000 clones, approximately 83% occurring once. CDR3 length equals 15 residues. V dropped 2 bases and J dropped 5; count of bases not matched to a gene: 5. CDR1 is LNHNV and CDR2 is YYDKDF in the germline V gene (reference sequence). Every donor was a healthy person donating bone marrow. Points on this clone: The antigen is not known.

Input material: PBMCs. This chain links TRBV15 with TRBJ2-5; 10 bases match TRBD1. This receptor was identified in a man aged 40-49 years in good health and CMV-seronegative. DNA of the CDR3: TGTGCCACCAGCAGATCGGGGACAGGGGACGAGACCCAGTACTTC. It is translated as CATSRSGTGDETQYF.